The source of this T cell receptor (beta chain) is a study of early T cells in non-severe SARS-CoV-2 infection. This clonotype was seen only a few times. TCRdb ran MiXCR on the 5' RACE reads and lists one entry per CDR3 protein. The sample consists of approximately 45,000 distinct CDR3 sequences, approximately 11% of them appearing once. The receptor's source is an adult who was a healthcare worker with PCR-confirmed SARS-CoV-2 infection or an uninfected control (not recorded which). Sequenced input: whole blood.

CDR3: CASSNSDRSQPQHF. Here the CDR3 DNA reads TGTGCCAGCAGTAACTCGGACAGGAGTCAGCCCCAGCATTTT. The genes are TRBV12-3 or TRBV12-4 and TRBJ1-5; 7 positions match TRBD1. This CDR3 has 14 residues. Trimming cost V 5 bases and J 6 bases; bases outside gene matches: 7.